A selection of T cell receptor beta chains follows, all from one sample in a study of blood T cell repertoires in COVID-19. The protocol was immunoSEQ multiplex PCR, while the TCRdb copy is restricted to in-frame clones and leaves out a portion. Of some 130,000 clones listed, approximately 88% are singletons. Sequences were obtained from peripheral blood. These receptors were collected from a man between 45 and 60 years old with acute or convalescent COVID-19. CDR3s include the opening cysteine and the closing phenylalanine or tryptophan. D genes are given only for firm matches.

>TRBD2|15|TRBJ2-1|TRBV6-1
CASSEWLAGGDEQFF
TGTGCCAGCAGTGAATGGTTAGCGGGAGGGGATGAGCAGTTCTTC
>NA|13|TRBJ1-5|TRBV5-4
CASSLDTNQPQHF
TGTGCCAGCAGCCTTGACACGAATCAGCCCCAGCATTTT
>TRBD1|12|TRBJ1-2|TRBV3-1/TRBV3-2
CASSHPGQGATF
TGTGCCAGCAGCCACCCGGGACAGGGGGCAACCTTC
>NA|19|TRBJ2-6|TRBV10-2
CASSESPGRAGPGANVLTF
TGCGCCAGCAGTGAGTCGCCAGGACGTGCGGGGCCCGGGGCCAACGTCCTGACTTTC
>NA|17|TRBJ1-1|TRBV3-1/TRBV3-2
CASSQDRPGRGNTEAFF
TGTGCCAGCAGCCAAGATCGCCCCGGGAGGGGGAACACTGAAGCTTTCTTT
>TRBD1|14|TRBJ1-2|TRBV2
CASSPQQGAFGYTF
TGTGCCAGCAGTCCGCAACAGGGGGCCTTTGGCTACACCTTC
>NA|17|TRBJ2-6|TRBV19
CASSIWLTGAGANVLTF
TGTGCCAGTAGTATTTGGCTAACGGGGGCTGGGGCCAACGTCCTGACTTTC
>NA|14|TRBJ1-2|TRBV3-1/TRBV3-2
CASSPRARNYGYTF
TGTGCCAGCAGCCCCCGCGCGAGGAACTATGGCTACACCTTC
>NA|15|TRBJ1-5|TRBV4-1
CASSQGVYSNQPQHF
TGCGCCAGCAGCCAGGGCGTCTATAGCAATCAGCCCCAGCATTTT
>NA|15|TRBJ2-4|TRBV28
CASSLGPGSGNIQYF
TGTGCCAGCAGCTTGGGGCCCGGGTCAGGGAACATTCAGTACTTC
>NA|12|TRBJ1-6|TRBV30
CAYRRDTLPLHF
TGTGCCTACCGCCGGGACACCTTACCCCTCCACTTT